Sequencing of this TCR beta chain was carried out in a study of cytomegalovirus exposure and HLA in healthy donors. In the case of this clone: Antigen specificity is unknown.

CDR1 is LGHNA, CDR2 YNFKEQ, per germline. V shed 1 base and J 5 bases; nucleotides not matched to a gene: 1. This CDR3 has 13 amino acids. Amplification used 60 Vbeta primers and 13 Jbeta primers. TCRdb's table, derived via immunoSEQ multiplex PCR, lists solely in-frame clones and lacks some. The repertoire holds 150,000 to 200,000 clones, with 75% as singletons. Findings of the study overall: Most TCR beta V segments were productive about 90% or about 30% of the time in an earlier analysis. A missense DCLRE1C variant was associated with V- and J-gene trimming of TCR beta chains in a later analysis, and an independent cohort replicated the association. High specificity and sensitivity for cytomegalovirus status were reported for the classifier.

The clonotype originates from a woman in her thirties or forties in good health and CMV-seropositive. The chain employs TRBV4-2 and TRBJ2-7; 8 bases are a match to TRBD2. Sequences were obtained from PBMCs. The CDR3: CASSQATSDEQYF. CDR3 coding DNA: TGTGCCAGCAGCCAAGCGACTAGCGACGAGCAGTACTTC.